In this sample, the clone carrying this T cell receptor beta chain turned up many times. This record belongs to a study of T cells after yellow fever vaccination. The CDR3 runs 14 residues. Deletions cut 3 bases from V and 0 bases from J, with 8 bases between. The germline V gene has CDR1 KGHSH and CDR2 LQKENI. TCRdb processed the 5' RACE reads anew with MiXCR; each CDR3 protein has one entry. The table lists roughly 30,000 distinct CDR3 sequences, under 12% of them singletons. This TCR was recovered from a man aged 18 to 30 who received the YFV17D yellow fever vaccine. The material was PBMCs, either bulk or a sorted T-cell subset (CD4+, CD8+, memory, or dextramer-sorted; not recorded which), obtained more than 13 days after the first yellow fever vaccination. The chain combines TRBV18 with TRBJ1-1; D is unresolved. CDR3 nucleotides: TGTGCCAGCTCACCGGCCAGGCTGAACACTGAAGCTTTCTTT. It is translated as CASSPARLNTEAFF.